Below are 20 T cell receptor beta chains sequenced from a single sample in a study of cytomegalovirus exposure and HLA in healthy donors. Primers: 60 Vbeta forward and 13 Jbeta reverse. Profiled with immunoSEQ multiplex PCR; TCRdb holds only in-frame clones, not every one. The sample has under 140,000 clones; approximately 83% are singletons. Sequenced material: PBMCs. The receptors were gathered from a man aged 35-49 years in good health and CMV-seronegative.

CDR3 amino acids: CASSSLTGVNYGYTF. The CDR3 coding sequence is TGTGCCAGCAGCTCGTTGACAGGGGTGAACTATGGCTACACCTTC. The chain joins TRBV7-6 to TRBJ1-2; 8 bases match TRBD1. The CDR3 spans 15 residues. The germline V gene has CDR1 SGHVS and CDR2 FNYEAQ. Trimming took 4 bases from V and 2 from J; bases not matched to a gene: 6.

The chain employs TRBV30 and TRBJ1-2; possibly TRBD1 for D (6 bases). This CDR3 is 14 amino acids long. Germline V gives CDR1 GTSNPN, CDR2 SVGIG (reference sequence). Trimming stripped 2 bases from V and 5 bases from J, with 15 bases between. The CDR3 sequence is CAWSSQGPLYGYTF. DNA for the CDR3: TGTGCCTGGAGTTCCCAGGGGCCCCTGTATGGCTACACCTTC.

This sequence joins TRBV19 and TRBJ1-4; D possibly corresponds to TRBD1 (5 bases). This CDR3 is built from 15 residues. CDR1 is LNHDA and CDR2 is SQIVND in the germline V gene (reference sequence). The ends were cut back, 3 bases at V and 0 bases at J, with 8 bases in the middle. This chain's CDR3 is CASSIDRTTNEKLFF. The CDR3, as DNA: TGTGCCAGTAGTATCGACAGAACAACTAATGAAAAACTGTTTTTT.

The rearrangement uses TRBV6-1 and TRBJ1-2, with D possibly matching TRBD1 (5 bases). CDR1 and CDR2 (germline): MNHNS, SASEGT. V was shortened by 3 bases and J by 3 bases, with 8 bases between the two germline ends. The CDR3 totals 13 residues. The CDR3 DNA sequence: TGTGCCAGCAGTGACAGGGTGTACTATGGCTACACCTTC. It is translated as CASSDRVYYGYTF.

The V gene is TRBV2, the J gene TRBJ1-2; no firm D call. In germline, CDR1 is SNHLY, CDR2 FYNNEI. This CDR3 has 12 residues. V was pared by 5 bases and J by 2 bases, with 6 bases between. CDR3 sequence reads: CASSPYNYGYTF. The CDR3 nucleotides read TGTGCCAGCAGTCCCTACAACTATGGCTACACCTTC.

The V and J genes are TRBV4-1 and TRBJ1-5; no definite D call. The CDR3 totals 15 residues. The V end was cut by 4 bases, the J end by 0 bases, with 10 bases between. Germline V lookup: CDR1 MGHRA, CDR2 YSYEKL. The DNA for the CDR3 is TGCGCCAGCAGCCCCGAGGGTTATAGCAATCAGCCCCAGCATTTT. Translated, it gives CASSPEGYSNQPQHF.

The chain has TRBV7-2 and TRBJ1-1, with D possibly matching TRBD1 (5 bases). The CDR3 spans 15 residues. Germline-derived CDR1 and CDR2 are SGHTA and FQGNSA. V lost 1 base to trimming and J lost 2 bases, with 11 bases between them. Here the CDR3 DNA reads TGTGCCAGCAGCTTAGGGCAGGGTAGTAACACTGAAGCTTTCTTT. Its protein is CASSLGQGSNTEAFF.

This sequence joins TRBV6-5 and TRBJ2-1; the D is unclear. CDR1 is MNHEY and CDR2 is SVGAGI in the germline V gene. This CDR3 region has 15 residues. The V end was cut by 3 bases, the J end by 0 bases, with 9 bases between. The CDR3 sequence is CASSYGRSSYNEQFF. CDR3 in DNA: TGTGCCAGCAGTTATGGTCGGAGCTCCTACAATGAGCAGTTCTTC.

This clone has just one count. The V call is TRBV5-1, the J call TRBJ2-7; a weak D match, TRBD1 (5 bases). The ends were cut back, 4 bases at V and 8 bases at J, with 13 bases in the middle. The germline CDR1 and CDR2 sequences are SGHRS and YFSETQ. This CDR3 has 12 residues. CDR3 nucleotide sequence: TGCGCCAGCAGCCCTCAGGGCGCCAAGCAGTACTTC. Encoded protein: CASSPQGAKQYF.

The chain joins TRBV7-9 to TRBJ1-1; D is perhaps TRBD1 (5 bases). Per the germline V gene, CDR1 is SEHNR and CDR2 is FQNEAQ (reference sequence). The CDR3 runs to 12 residues. Trimming took 5 bases from V and 2 from J, leaving 6 bases between them. CDR3 protein: CASSRGNTEAFF. The CDR3 DNA sequence: TGTGCCAGCAGCAGGGGAAACACTGAAGCTTTCTTT.

The chain carries TRBV7-3 and TRBJ2-3; weak D call: TRBD2 (6 bases). Germline-derived CDR1 and CDR2 are SGHTA and FQGTGA. V was shortened by 3 bases and J by 1 base, with 11 bases between the two germline ends. The CDR3 is 15 amino acids. CDR3 sequence reads: CASSFRGGGTDTQYF. The CDR3, as DNA: TGTGCCAGCAGCTTTCGGGGCGGGGGCACAGATACGCAGTATTTT.

The chain couples TRBV7-9 to TRBJ2-5, with TRBD2 as a possible D gene (5 bases). With 2 bases removed from V and 5 bases from J, the gap between germline ends came to 15 bases. The CDR3 sequence is 15 residues long. Germline V CDR1 and CDR2: SEHNR, FQNEAQ (reference sequence). The CDR3 DNA sequence: TGTGCCAGCAGCTTAAGTCGGGGAGAGAGGGAGACCCAGTACTTC. This translates into CASSLSRGERETQYF.

This chain connects TRBV27 to TRBJ1-1; the match to TRBD1 covers 8 bases. Losses at the gene ends were 5 bases for V and 6 bases for J; bases not matched to a gene: 8. Germline assignment: CDR1 MNHEY and CDR2 SMNVEV (reference sequence). The CDR3 loop spans 14 amino acids. As DNA, the CDR3 is TGTGCCAGCAGTCTCCGGACAGGGTCTGCTGAAGCTTTCTTT. This gives the protein CASSLRTGSAEAFF.

The chain is built from TRBV7-9 and TRBJ2-7; D uncertain. This CDR3 region has 11 residues. Germline CDR1 is SEHNR and CDR2 is FQNEAQ (reference sequence). V lost 5 bases and J lost 3, with 5 bases in between. The CDR3 nucleotides are TGTGCCAGCAGCACAAGCTACGAGCAGTACTTC. This translates into CASSTSYEQYF.

CDR3 region: CASSQDPTGNYGYTF. CDR3 sequence (DNA): TGTGCCAGCAGCCAAGATCCCACAGGGAACTATGGCTACACCTTC. V gene TRBV4-2 combines with J gene TRBJ1-2; perhaps TRBD1 as D (6 bases). The V gene lost 0 bases and the J gene lost 2 bases, with 10 bases spanning the gap. The CDR3 runs 15 residues. Germline CDR1 is LGHNA and CDR2 is YNFKEQ.

The rearrangement joins TRBV7-9 to TRBJ2-7; D ambiguous. The CDR3 is 12 amino acids. Germline V gene lookup returns CDR1 SEHNR and CDR2 FQNEAQ (reference sequence). V dropped 1 base and J dropped 5 bases, with 6 bases sitting between them. Here the CDR3 reads CASSLDIDEQYF. CDR3 coding DNA: TGTGCCAGCAGCTTAGATATCGACGAGCAGTACTTC. The entire variable domain, with the rest obtained from reference TRBV7-9 and TRBJ2-7, is as follows: DTGVSQNPRHKITKRGQNVTFRCDPISEHNRLYWYRQTLGQGPEFLTYFQNEAQLEKSRLLSDRFSAERPKGSFSTLEIQRTEQGDSAMYLCASSLDIDEQYFGPGTRLTVT.

The chain is built from TRBV7-2 and TRBJ1-5; 9 bases match TRBD1. Germline trimming cut 3 bases from V and 6 bases from J; bases unmatched to any gene: 6. The CDR3 covers 15 residues. Germline assignment: CDR1 SGHTA and CDR2 FQGNSA. The CDR3 is CASSLNRGRSQPQHF. The CDR3 coding sequence is TGTGCCAGCAGCTTGAACAGGGGGCGCAGTCAGCCCCAGCATTTT.

This chain uses TRBV2 with TRBJ1-5, with a tentative D call TRBD1 (5 bases). V lost 10 bases and J 0 bases, leaving 16 bases between the germline ends. Looked up from germline, CDR1 is SNHLY and CDR2 is FYNNEI. This CDR3 has 15 residues. CDR3 protein: CATSGTVDSNQPQHF. CDR3 nucleotides: TGTGCCACCTCCGGGACTGTGGATAGCAATCAGCCCCAGCATTTT. The full variable domain, with the rest looked up from reference TRBV2 and TRBJ1-5, is EPEVTQTPSHQVTQMGQEVILRCVPISNHLYFYWYRQILGQKVEFLVSFYNNEISEKSEIFDDQFSVERPDGSNFTLKIRSTKLEDSAMYFCATSGTVDSNQPQHFGDGTRLSIL.

The chain uses TRBV6-4 and TRBJ1-2, with D maybe TRBD1 (5 bases). In germline, CDR1 is MRHNA, CDR2 SNTAGT. The germline V and J ends were trimmed by 6 bases and 2 bases, with 13 bases remaining between them. The CDR3 is 14 amino acids. The CDR3 region has the DNA TGTGCCAGCAGCGTCATGGCAGGGAACTATGGCTACACCTTC. Translation: CASSVMAGNYGYTF.

This clone has only one observation. The CDR3 here is CAINPTGGDTEAFF. As DNA, the CDR3 is TGTGCCATCAACCCGACAGGGGGAGACACTGAAGCTTTCTTT. The chain links TRBV10-3 to TRBJ1-1; TRBD1 aligns across 9 bases. With V trimmed by 7 bases and J by 3 bases, 6 bases remained unmatched. CDR1 ENHRY and CDR2 SYGVKD come from the germline V gene. This CDR3 has 14 residues.